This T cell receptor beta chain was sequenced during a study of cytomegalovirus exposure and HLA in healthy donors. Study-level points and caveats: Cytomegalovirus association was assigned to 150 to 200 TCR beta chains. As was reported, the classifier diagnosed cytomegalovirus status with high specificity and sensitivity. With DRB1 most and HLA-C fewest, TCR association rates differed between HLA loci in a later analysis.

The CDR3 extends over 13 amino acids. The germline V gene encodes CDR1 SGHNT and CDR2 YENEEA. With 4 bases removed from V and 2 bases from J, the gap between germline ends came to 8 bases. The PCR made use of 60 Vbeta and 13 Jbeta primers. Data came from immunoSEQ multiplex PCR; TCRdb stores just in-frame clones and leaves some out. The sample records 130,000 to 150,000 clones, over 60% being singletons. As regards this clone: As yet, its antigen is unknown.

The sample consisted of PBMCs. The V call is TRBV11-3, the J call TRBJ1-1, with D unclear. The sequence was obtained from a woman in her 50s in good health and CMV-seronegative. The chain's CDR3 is CASSSESNTEAFF. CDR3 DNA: TGTGCCAGCAGCTCCGAGTCCAACACTGAAGCTTTCTTT.